The clone carrying this T cell receptor (beta chain) was observed once. What it binds is unknown. The data were obtained in a study of T cell repertoires in cytomegalovirus infection. The CDR3 is 14 residues long. Trimming shortened V by 5 bases and J by 4 bases, and 9 bases separated the two germline ends. Germline V lookup: CDR1 MNHEY, CDR2 SVGAGI. Via MiXCR, TCRdb re-called the reads, giving one row per CDR3 protein. The data contain roughly 990,000 distinct CDR3 sequences, approximately 31% of them singletons. The receptor's source is a human donor in good health (CMV status not recorded). Some clones in this sample may be carry-over from other donors' samples. The chain carries TRBV6-5 and TRBJ1-6, with D perhaps TRBD1 (5 bases). Sequenced here: cultured CD8+ T cells from PBMCs, sampled from culture after CMV antigen stimulation. Here the CDR3 reads CASSGQDYNSPLHF. In DNA, the CDR3 is TGTGCCAGCAGTGGACAAGATTATAATTCACCCCTCCACTTT.